Below are 21 T cell receptor beta chains sequenced from a single sample in a study of identical twins. TCRdb processed the 5' RACE reads anew with MiXCR; each CDR3 protein has one entry. This table holds about 700,000 distinct CDR3 sequences, roughly 6% found once. The sequenced material came from naive T cells sorted from blood. These receptors all come from a man aged 18 to 30 in good health.

This clonotype came up many times. The CDR3 DNA sequence: TGTGCCATCGCGGTTAGGCCCCAGGGAGAGTCCCTTGGCTACACCTTC. This encodes CAIAVRPQGESLGYTF. V is TRBV10-3 and J is TRBJ1-2; a weak D match, TRBD1 (5 bases). Trimming shortened V by 8 bases and J by 7 bases, and 26 bases separated the two germline ends. CDR3 length: 16 residues. Looked up from germline, CDR1 is ENHRY and CDR2 is SYGVKD.

This clonotype was seen ten or more times. The chain combines TRBV24-1 with TRBJ2-7; TRBD1 matches at 8 bases. CDR3 length: 14 amino acids. The junction had 8 bases not matched to a gene; V was cut back by 9 bases and J by 2 bases. Germline V gives CDR1 KGHDR, CDR2 SFDVKD. CDR3 coding DNA: TGTGCCACCTCAGGGGGCGGCTACCCCTACGAGCAGTACTTC. This codes for CATSGGGYPYEQYF.

This clonotype turned up a few times. The chain joins TRBV9 to TRBJ1-1; unclear D gene. The CDR3 loop spans 15 amino acids. Trimming removed 0 bases at V and 0 bases at J, with 9 bases between. Germline lookup yields CDR1 SGDLS and CDR2 YYNGEE. CDR3 loop: CASSVVWGMNTEAFF. The CDR3 nucleotides read TGTGCCAGCAGCGTAGTTTGGGGAATGAACACTGAAGCTTTCTTT.

The sample holds many counts of this clonotype. V usage is TRBV30 and J usage is TRBJ2-7; 9 positions agree with TRBD2. The trim removed 3 bases at V and 2 bases at J, leaving 8 bases unmatched. Per the germline V gene, CDR1 is GTSNPN and CDR2 is SVGIG (reference sequence). This CDR3 has 15 amino acids. Here the CDR3 DNA reads TGTGCCTGGAGCGAGCGCCTAGCGGGGCCCTACGAGCAGTACGTC. It codes for CAWSERLAGPYEQYV.

This clonotype was counted at least ten times. The chain recombines TRBV12-3 or TRBV12-4 with TRBJ2-1; 15 bases are shared with TRBD2. This CDR3 has 15 residues. V was pared by 6 bases and J by 12 bases, with 9 bases of the junction left unmatched. CDR3: CASSVRTSGRGGQFF. The CDR3 bases are TGTGCCAGCAGCGTCAGGACTAGCGGGAGGGGCGGGCAGTTCTTC.

This clonotype has at least ten counts. V gene TRBV12-3 or TRBV12-4 combines with J gene TRBJ1-2; 7 positions match TRBD1. The CDR3 extends over 15 amino acids. The V and J ends lost 3 bases and 0 bases, in that order; junction bases with no gene match: 4. The CDR3 sequence: CASSFEQGPNYGYTF. The CDR3 DNA reads as TGTGCCAGCAGTTTCGAACAGGGGCCTAACTATGGCTACACCTTC.

This clonotype has just a few counts. The chain joins TRBV3-1 to TRBJ2-5, with unresolved D. V dropped 2 bases and J dropped 5 bases, with 3 bases sitting between them. CDR1 LGHDT and CDR2 YNNKEL come from the germline V gene (reference sequence). This CDR3 contains 11 residues. The chain's CDR3 is CASSQPETQYF. CDR3 nucleotide sequence: TGTGCCAGCAGCCAACCGGAGACCCAGTACTTC.

This clonotype was counted only a few times. CDR3 DNA sequence: TGTGCCAGCAGCCCGACGACGGACCACTATGGCTACACCTTC. The encoded protein is CASSPTTDHYGYTF. The chain recombines TRBV5-5 with TRBJ1-2; D gene uncertain. Germline V gives CDR1 SGHKS, CDR2 YYEKEE (reference sequence). The CDR3 totals 14 residues. Trimming stripped 4 bases from V and 3 bases from J, with 13 bases between.

Turning to this clonotype: A single base separates this from a much larger clone, so it may be a read error. Given the absence of the conserved phenylalanine or tryptophan at the CDR3 end, a read error is likely. The rearrangement links TRBV5-1 to TRBJ1-2; unclear D gene. V was cut by 0 bases and J by 6 bases, with 12 bases left in between. Per the germline V gene, CDR1 is SGHRS and CDR2 is YFSETQ. The length of the CDR3 is 14 residues. CDR3 sequence: CASSLGGISHGYTI. The CDR3 DNA sequence: TGCGCCAGCAGCTTGGGGGGAATCTCTCATGGCTACACCATC.

In its sample, this clonotype was seen many times. The chain recombines TRBV11-2 with TRBJ1-3; a weak D match, TRBD1 (5 bases). The CDR3 length is 17 residues. Trimming took off 5 bases at V and 2 bases at J, with 19 bases between the two ends. CDR1 SGHAT and CDR2 FQNNGV come from the germline V gene. The CDR3 sequence is CASSTLRDRGAGNTIYF. CDR3 nucleotide sequence: TGTGCCAGCAGCACCCTCCGGGACCGAGGAGCTGGAAACACCATATATTTT.

This clonotype was observed many times. This chain links TRBV12-3 or TRBV12-4 with TRBJ2-7; no clear D. The V end was cut by 6 bases, the J end by 4 bases, with 7 bases between. The CDR3 has 11 residues. The CDR3 protein is CASRGWYEQYF. In DNA form, the CDR3 reads TGTGCCAGCAGGGGATGGTACGAGCAGTACTTC.

Ten or more counts support this clonotype. The CDR3 loop reads CASSADLRGELFF. The CDR3 DNA reads as TGTGCCAGCAGCGCCGATCTCCGGGGGGAGCTGTTTTTT. This chain connects TRBV9 to TRBJ2-2; D is unclear. The CDR3 is 13 amino acids. Trimming took off 3 bases at V and 8 bases at J, with 11 bases between the two ends. Germline V gene lookup returns CDR1 SGDLS and CDR2 YYNGEE. The full variable domain, with the rest looked up from reference TRBV9 and TRBJ2-2, is DSGVTQTPKHLITATGQRVTLRCSPRSGDLSVYWYQQSLDQGLQFLIQYYNGEERAKGNILERFSAQQFPDLHSELNLSSLELGDSALYFCASSADLRGELFFGEGSRLTVL.

Ten or more counts support this clonotype. The chain is built from TRBV12-3 or TRBV12-4 and TRBJ2-1, with 8 bases that match TRBD2. With V trimmed by 2 bases and J by 7 bases, 7 bases remained unmatched. The CDR3 contains 15 residues. This chain's CDR3 is CASSLKAGVDNEQFF. CDR3 DNA sequence: TGTGCCAGCAGTTTAAAAGCGGGAGTGGATAATGAGCAGTTCTTC.

This clonotype was found many times. This rearrangement joins TRBV28 to TRBJ1-2, with D maybe TRBD1 (5 bases). The CDR3 contains 14 residues. Per the germline V gene, CDR1 is MDHEN and CDR2 is SYDVKM. V was shortened by 11 bases and J by 7 bases, with 23 bases between the two germline ends. DNA for the CDR3: TGTGCCTGCACGGAACCAGGGCGGGTCGGTGGCTACACCTTC. Its protein product is CACTEPGRVGGYTF.

This clonotype was seen ten or more times. The chain links TRBV20-1 to TRBJ2-7, with TRBD1 matching 7 bases. In germline, CDR1 is DFQATT, CDR2 SNEGSKA (reference sequence). This CDR3 spans 12 amino acids. V dropped 6 bases and J dropped 2; count of bases not matched to a gene: 4. Here the CDR3 DNA reads TGCAGTGCGGGACAGCTAACCTACGAGCAGTACGTC. The encoded protein is CSAGQLTYEQYV.

This clonotype has ten or more counts. The chain couples TRBV10-3 to TRBJ2-7; 8 bases are a match to TRBD1. Losses at the gene ends were 5 bases for V and 2 bases for J; bases not matched to a gene: 8. This CDR3 is 15 amino acids long. The germline CDR1 and CDR2 sequences are ENHRY and SYGVKD. This chain's CDR3 is CAISKTGADPYEQYF. The CDR3 coding sequence is TGTGCCATCAGTAAGACAGGGGCCGATCCCTACGAGCAGTACTTC.

This clonotype was observed a few times. This chain uses TRBV7-8 with TRBJ2-4, with D unclear. Germline CDR1 SGHVS, CDR2 FQNEAQ. The CDR3 spans 15 residues. V lost 2 bases to trimming and J lost 0 bases, with 8 bases between them. CDR3 nucleotides: TGTGCCAGCAGCTTAAGAAGTAAAGCCAAAAACATTCAGTACTTC. This sequence encodes CASSLRSKAKNIQYF.

This clonotype was observed a handful of times. The rearrangement links TRBV29-1 to TRBJ2-3; 13 bases match TRBD2. The CDR3 runs to 13 residues. V shed 3 bases and J 12 bases; nucleotides not matched to a gene: 6. Germline lookup yields CDR1 SQVTM and CDR2 ANQGSEA. CDR3 residues: CSVDRTSGSSQYF. The CDR3 DNA reads TGCAGCGTTGATAGGACTAGCGGGAGTTCACAGTATTTT.

The rearrangement uses TRBV7-2 and TRBJ2-1; 9 nucleotides align to TRBD2. V trimming: 5 bases; J trimming: 9 bases; junction bases outside the gene matches: 11. Germline V gene data show CDR1 as SGHTA and CDR2 as FQGNSA. The CDR3 is made up of 15 amino acids. The CDR3 loop reads CASSRTAGGSFEQFF. The DNA for the CDR3 is TGTGCCAGCAGCCGCACAGCGGGAGGTAGCTTTGAGCAGTTCTTC.

In its sample, this clonotype was seen many times. The chain has TRBV29-1 and TRBJ2-3, with 8 bases aligning to TRBD1. After removal of 5 bases from V and 2 bases from J, the junction contained 12 bases not matched to a gene. The CDR3 runs 16 residues. Germline lookup yields CDR1 SQVTM and CDR2 ANQGSEA. The CDR3, as DNA: TGCAGCGTTACTGGACAGGGCTTCCCCTCCACAGATACGCAGTATTTT. Amino acid sequence: CSVTGQGFPSTDTQYF.

This clonotype was recorded many times. This sequence joins TRBV5-5 and TRBJ2-7; 12 positions match TRBD2. This CDR3 is 15 amino acids long. With 4 bases clipped from V and 2 bases from J, the junction kept 4 bases outside the gene matches. Germline V gives CDR1 SGHKS, CDR2 YYEKEE (reference sequence). This chain's CDR3 is CASSQLAGGPYEQYF. CDR3 sequence (DNA): TGTGCCAGCAGCCAACTAGCGGGGGGCCCCTACGAGCAGTACTTC.